This T cell receptor (beta chain) appears in the sequencing data of a study of blood T cells in healthy people across ages. Study-wide points: Measured against age, TCR beta diversity per million T cells decreased in a roughly linear manner. Possibly, changes in expanded clonotypes were confounded because donor CMV status was unknown.

In germline, CDR1 is MNHEY, CDR2 SVGAGI. This CDR3 has 13 amino acids. J was trimmed by 6 bases and V by 4 bases; bases with no gene match: 3. This clonotype has a count of ten or more. Its antigen is unknown. A sample-barcoded 5' primer and a J-beta primer mix were used in a second PCR of roughly 7 to 11 cycles. Sequencing recovered at least 2.5 million CDR3-containing paired-end reads from each sample. TCRdb re-analysed the 5' RACE reads in MiXCR, keeping a single row per CDR3 protein. The sample yields more than 800,000 distinct CDR3 sequences, roughly 26% seen once. Per-sample PBMC isolation yielded at least 7 million cells.

The chain is built from TRBV6-5 and TRBJ2-1, with TRBD1 identical over 7 bases. The origin of this receptor is a woman over 75 in good health. The sequenced sample was blood. The CDR3 sequence: CASSSTGINEQFF. Written as DNA, the CDR3 is TGTGCCAGCAGTTCGACAGGGATCAATGAGCAGTTCTTC.